This TCR beta chain emerged from a study of Ad26.COV2.S vaccination and SARS-CoV-2 variants. Study as a whole: The authors gave Ad26.COV2.S intramuscularly, either once or twice 56 days apart.

Treatment noted: 19 received Ad26.COV2.S at low or high dose, single or two shots; about 5 received placebo; per-sample allocation not given. Vaccine and placebo recipients were sampled on day 63 after the first injection. Profiling relied on immunoSEQ multiplex PCR, and the TCRdb table lists in-frame clones only, not all of them. The table shows more than 300,000 clones, with 86% occurring only once. V lost 6 bases and J lost 0; bases outside the gene matches: 9. Germline V gives CDR1 MNHEY, CDR2 SMNVEV (reference sequence). The CDR3 has 18 residues. The sequence derives from a person between 18 and 59 years old who received the Ad26.COV2.S COVID-19 vaccine or a placebo. Sequenced material: peripheral blood, taken in a trial of Ad26.COV2.S vaccine versus placebo. The genes are TRBV27 and TRBJ1-6, with TRBD1 matching over 9 bases. For the CDR3, the DNA is TGTGCCAGCAGCTTCCGGGACAGGGCAAGCTCCTATAATTCACCCCTCCACTTT. It yields the protein CASSFRDRASSYNSPLHF.